This entry lists 24 T cell receptor beta chains sequenced from one sample in a study of cytomegalovirus exposure and HLA in healthy donors (dated by TCRdb to about 2017). The method behind the library was the immunoSEQ multiplex PCR assay. For the multiplex PCR, a mixture combining 60 forward primers for TCR Vbeta segments and 13 reverse primers for TCR Jbeta segments was used. TCRdb re-hosts the immuneACCESS table, in-frame sequences only. Its copies lack some clones; in the studies checked, an unresolved V gene accounts for under half of them, and the cause for the rest is not known. Present in this sample are tens of thousands of clones, under 85% of which were seen just once. Clones ranked in the top ten supply 2.9% of the sample. Sample: PBMCs. The receptors originated from a woman between 25 and 40 years old in good health and CMV-seronegative.

The chain is built from TRBV18 and TRBJ2-1; 7 nucleotides agree with TRBD1. The CDR3 runs 15 residues. CDR1 is KGHSH, CDR2 LQKENI, per germline. The trim removed 0 bases at V and 1 base at J, leaving 0 bases unmatched. The CDR3 here is CASSPPTGSYNEQFF. The DNA for the CDR3 is TGTGCCAGCTCACCACCGACAGGGTCCTACAATGAGCAGTTCTTC.

The J gene is TRBJ2-7, the V gene TRBV11-3; D gene ambiguous. V lost 4 bases, J lost 1 base, and 11 bases lay in between. Germline V gene data show CDR1 as SGHNT and CDR2 as YENEEA. The CDR3 contains 14 residues. CDR3 residues: CASSSSDGSYEQYF. The CDR3 DNA follows: TGTGCCAGCAGCTCCTCAGACGGGTCCTACGAGCAGTACTTC.

This chain joins TRBV25-1 and TRBJ2-7; maybe TRBD2 (5 bases). V was pared by 2 bases and J by 6 bases, with 11 bases between. Germline loops: CDR1 MGHDK, CDR2 SYGVNS. The CDR3 is made up of 13 amino acids. The CDR3 loop is CASSEDPAAEQYF. The CDR3 DNA sequence: TGTGCCAGCAGTGAAGACCCAGCGGCCGAGCAGTACTTC.

This clone was detected only a few times. This rearrangement joins TRBV27 to TRBJ1-6; possibly TRBD1 for D (5 bases). Per germline, CDR1 MNHEY and CDR2 SMNVEV (reference sequence). This CDR3 is built from 15 residues. V was cut by 10 bases and J by 0 bases, with 13 bases left in between. CDR3 loop: CATRKQDSYNSPLHF. CDR3 nucleotides: TGTGCCACCCGGAAACAGGACTCCTATAATTCACCCCTCCACTTT.

The chain carries TRBV6-5 and TRBJ2-2; possibly TRBD1 for D (6 bases). Germline-derived CDR1 and CDR2 are MNHEY and SVGAGI. The CDR3 length is 14 residues. Trimming took off 2 bases at V and 5 bases at J, with 9 bases between the two ends. CDR3 sequence (DNA): TGTGCCAGCAGTTACAGGACAGAAACCGGGGAGCTGTTTTTT. This translates into CASSYRTETGELFF.

J is TRBJ2-7 and V is TRBV11-2, with 8 bases aligning to TRBD1. CDR3 length: 13 residues. V shed 5 bases, J shed 4 bases, and the junction held 4 bases outside the gene matches. CDR1 is SGHAT, CDR2 FQNNGV, per germline. CDR3 bases: TGTGCCAGCAGCCATAGGACAGGGTACGAGCAGTACGTC. Translated: CASSHRTGYEQYV.

The chain is built from TRBV5-4 and TRBJ2-7, with a tentative D call TRBD1 (6 bases). CDR1 SGHNT and CDR2 YYREEE come from the germline V gene (reference sequence). V lost 0 bases to trimming and J lost 5 bases, with 15 bases between them. The CDR3 runs 15 residues. The CDR3 sequence is CASSLGGGNRDEQYF. The CDR3 nucleotides are TGTGCCAGCAGCTTGGGTGGGGGCAATAGGGACGAGCAGTACTTC.

The chain joins TRBV4-3 to TRBJ2-7; 7 bases align to TRBD1. Per germline, CDR1 LGHNA and CDR2 YSLEER. Trimming cost V 1 base and J 1 base; bases outside gene matches: 4. The CDR3 is 15 amino acids. CDR3 sequence (DNA): TGCGCCAGCAGCCAAGGATACAGGGGATCCTACGAGCAGTACTTC. It translates to CASSQGYRGSYEQYF.

This chain connects TRBV4-2 to TRBJ2-6, with D possibly being TRBD2 (5 bases). Per germline, CDR1 LGHNA and CDR2 YNFKEQ. The V gene lost 0 bases and the J gene lost 2 bases, with 8 bases spanning the gap. The CDR3 runs to 16 residues. CDR3 amino acids: CASSQDGSAGANVLTF. CDR3 in DNA: TGTGCCAGCAGCCAAGATGGGAGTGCTGGGGCCAACGTCCTGACTTTC.

The CDR3 nucleotides read TGTGCCAGCAGCTTCGCGACAGGTCAGGAAAACATTCAGTACTTC. It codes for CASSFATGQENIQYF. The gene calls are TRBV5-5 and TRBJ2-4; tentative D call: TRBD1 (6 bases). Germline V CDR1 and CDR2: SGHKS, YYEKEE (reference sequence). V was shortened by 2 bases and J by 5 bases, with 14 bases between the two germline ends. The CDR3 runs to 15 residues.

The V call is TRBV2, the J call TRBJ2-1; weak D call: TRBD2 (6 bases). The V gene's germline CDR1 is SNHLY and CDR2 FYNNEI. The CDR3 spans 17 residues. V was shortened by 10 bases and J by 0 bases, with 22 bases between the two germline ends. In DNA form, the CDR3 reads TGTGCCACAACAGCAGGAGGGGTGAGAACCTCCTACAATGAGCAGTTCTTC. As protein: CATTAGGVRTSYNEQFF.

The rearrangement uses TRBV27 and TRBJ1-5; 9 nucleotides line up with TRBD1. CDR3 length: 17 residues. The V gene's germline CDR1 is MNHEY and CDR2 SMNVEV (reference sequence). J gave up 3 bases and V 0 bases, and 6 bases lay outside the gene matches. In DNA form, the CDR3 reads TGTGCCAGCAGTTTATCGATCACAGGGGGCTTCAATCAGCCCCAGCATTTT. Translated, it gives CASSLSITGGFNQPQHF.

This rearrangement joins TRBV6-5 to TRBJ2-7; 8 bases map to TRBD2. With 5 bases clipped from V and 5 bases from J, the junction kept 11 bases outside the gene matches. The CDR3 runs 15 residues. Germline V gene lookup returns CDR1 MNHEY and CDR2 SVGAGI. Written as DNA, the CDR3 is TGTGCCAGCAGTCCCGGGGGGGCCCTCAGTAACGAGCAGTACTTC. Translating it yields CASSPGGALSNEQYF.

The V gene is TRBV5-1, the J gene TRBJ2-7; TRBD1 matches 10 bases. Trimming cost V 0 bases and J 4 bases; bases outside gene matches: 1. The V gene's germline CDR1 is SGHRS and CDR2 YFSETQ. This CDR3 has 14 residues. CDR3 coding DNA: TGCGCCAGCAGCTTGGCGGGACAGGGGTACGAGCAGTACGTC. Translating it yields CASSLAGQGYEQYV.

The chain links TRBV7-9 to TRBJ2-1; 8 bases are a match to TRBD2. After removal of 5 bases from V and 5 bases from J, the junction contained 11 bases not matched to a gene. Germline V gives CDR1 SEHNR, CDR2 FQNEAQ (reference sequence). The CDR3 has 16 amino acids. The CDR3: CASSPIAGMGDNEQFF. The CDR3 DNA reads as TGTGCCAGCAGCCCAATAGCGGGGATGGGTGACAATGAGCAGTTCTTC.

This clone was detected only a few times. This chain links TRBV19 with TRBJ1-5, with D tentatively TRBD1 (5 bases). Germline-derived CDR1 and CDR2 are LNHDA and SQIVND (reference sequence). Trimming took 5 bases from V and 9 from J, leaving 11 bases between them. CDR3 length: 12 amino acids. CDR3 loop: CASSVQVWPQHF. Written as DNA, the CDR3 is TGTGCCAGTAGTGTACAGGTATGGCCCCAGCATTTT.

The V and J genes are TRBV19 and TRBJ1-2; the D gene is possibly TRBD1 (5 bases). Germline V gene lookup returns CDR1 LNHDA and CDR2 SQIVND (reference sequence). Trimming took off 3 bases at V and 8 bases at J, with 13 bases between the two ends. CDR3 length: 13 residues. In DNA, the CDR3 is TGTGCCAGTAGTATTTGGGGGGAAGCCGGCTACACCTTC. This codes for CASSIWGEAGYTF.

The chain carries TRBV18 and TRBJ2-1, with 8 bases matching TRBD2. Trimming cost V 3 bases and J 2 bases; bases outside gene matches: 9. This CDR3 contains 17 residues. The germline gives CDR1 KGHSH, CDR2 LQKENI. CDR3 coding DNA: TGTGCCAGCTCACCCCGGAGCGGGGGCATACCCTACAATGAGCAGTTCTTC. Translation gives CASSPRSGGIPYNEQFF.

This clone was detected once. This chain uses TRBV11-3 with TRBJ1-1; D is unresolved. Germline assignment: CDR1 SGHNT and CDR2 YENEEA. Trimming pared 2 bases from V and 0 bases from J, leaving 7 bases between. The CDR3 runs to 14 residues. CDR3 DNA sequence: TGTGCCAGCAGCTTATCCGGGGTGAACACTGAAGCTTTCTTT. Translation: CASSLSGVNTEAFF.

This chain links TRBV5-1 with TRBJ1-1; D is possibly TRBD1 (5 bases). CDR3 length: 15 residues. Between the trimmed V and J ends, which lost 3 bases and 2 bases, there was a span of 14 bases. Per germline, CDR1 SGHRS and CDR2 YFSETQ. This chain's CDR3 is CASSWAATANTEAFF. The CDR3 DNA reads TGCGCCAGCAGCTGGGCCGCGACAGCTAACACTGAAGCTTTCTTT.

The sample holds one count of this clone. The rearrangement joins TRBV30 to TRBJ1-3; 8 bases agree with TRBD1. V was pared by 4 bases and J by 4 bases, with 6 bases of the junction left unmatched. This CDR3 region has 14 residues. Germline V gene sequence: CDR1 GTSNPN, CDR2 SVGIG (reference sequence). CDR3 amino acids: CAWNAGQGGNTIYF. The CDR3 bases are TGTGCCTGGAACGCCGGACAGGGAGGAAACACCATATATTTT.

The rearrangement joins TRBV29-1 to TRBJ1-5; no reliable D call. This CDR3 is 10 amino acids long. Trimming took 4 bases from V and 7 from J, leaving 5 bases between them. CDR1 is SQVTM and CDR2 is ANQGSEA in the germline V gene. The CDR3, as DNA: TGCAGCGTTGGGGAGCAGCCCCAGCATTTT. This gives the protein CSVGEQPQHF.

The gene calls are TRBV15 and TRBJ2-1; D not resolved. The CDR3 extends over 14 amino acids. The germline V and J ends were trimmed by 0 bases and 7 bases, with 10 bases remaining between them. Germline V gene data show CDR1 as LNHNV and CDR2 as YYDKDF (reference sequence). This chain's CDR3 is CATSRDHSTNEQFF. CDR3 nucleotide sequence: TGTGCCACCAGCAGAGACCACTCGACAAATGAGCAGTTCTTC. Combining the CDR3 with reference TRBV15 and TRBJ2-1 gives the whole variable domain DAMVIQNPRYQVTQFGKPVTLSCSQTLNHNVMYWYQQKSSQAPKLLFHYYDKDFNNEADTPDNFQSRRPNTSFCFLDIRSPGLGDTAMYLCATSRDHSTNEQFFGPGTRLTVL.

This clone was counted a few times. The CDR3 sequence is CASSGWQGGDLGNTIYF. The CDR3 nucleotides read TGCGCCAGCAGCGGATGGCAGGGAGGGGATTTGGGAAACACCATATATTTT. The chain uses TRBV5-1 and TRBJ1-3, with D possibly matching TRBD1 (5 bases). V shed 4 bases and J shed 4 bases, with 21 bases lying between them. Per germline, CDR1 SGHRS and CDR2 YFSETQ. This CDR3 region has 17 residues.